This is a list of T cell receptor beta chains from one sample in a study of T cell responses to AZD1222 COVID-19 vaccine. The assay was immunoSEQ multiplex PCR, and TCRdb's table has in-frame clones only and misses some. Of some 150,000 clones in the sample, 88% are singletons; the top ten hold approximately 6.6%. The sample consisted of peripheral blood, taken after recovery from COVID-19. The receptor source for this set is an adult who had recovered from COVID-19. Each CDR3 is given with its conserved first and last residue. The D gene is left open where the match is weak. Expanded clones get a size class; other rows say once, few or many, or leave the size out.

cdr3_nt cdr3_aa clone_size j_call v_call d_call
TGTGCCAGCTCACCCCTGGCGGGACAGGGTCGATATTTT CASSPLAGQGRYF - TRBJ1-3 TRBV18 TRBD1
TGTGCCAGCAGCTTTGAATTCACCCTAGGGTACAATGAGCAGTTCTTC CASSFEFTLGYNEQFF - TRBJ2-1 TRBV5-6 -
TGTGCCAGCAGTGAAGTCGGGGTAAACACTGAAGCTTTCTTT CASSEVGVNTEAFF - TRBJ1-1 TRBV6-1 -
TGTGCCAGCAGTACCGTGGGGCCCGCGAACACCGGGGAGCTGTTTTTT CASSTVGPANTGELFF - TRBJ2-2 TRBV27 -
TGTGCCAGCAGCCAGGCCGGGACTAGCGGTTCCTACGAGCAGTACTTC CASSQAGTSGSYEQYF - TRBJ2-7 TRBV3-1/TRBV3-2 TRBD2
TGTGCCAGCAGCCAAGTGACTAATGAAAAACTGTTTTTT CASSQVTNEKLFF - TRBJ1-4 TRBV4-2 -
TGTGCAAGTCGCTTAGCGGCGAAACTGTTATTCTACGAGCAGTACTTC CASRLAAKLLFYEQYF - TRBJ2-7 TRBV12-2 -
TGTGCCAGTAATCGGGGTGTGAGCTCCTATAATTCACCCCTCCACTTT CASNRGVSSYNSPLHF - TRBJ1-6 TRBV19 -
TGCAGCGTGGTGCCGGGAGGTGGCACTGAAGCTTTCTTT CSVVPGGGTEAFF - TRBJ1-1 TRBV29-1 -
TGTGCCAGCAGCCCGGGGACAGGGAACTATGGCTACACCTTC CASSPGTGNYGYTF - TRBJ1-2 TRBV3-1/TRBV3-2 TRBD1
TGTGCCAGCAGCCCGTGGACAGGGGGGACCGGGGAGCTGTTTTTT CASSPWTGGTGELFF - TRBJ2-2 TRBV7-2 TRBD1
TGTGCCAGTAACAGGGAGGAGGGGGAGACCCAGTACTTC CASNREEGETQYF - TRBJ2-5 TRBV19 -
TGTGCCAGCAGCCAAGATTTACGTGCAGATACGCAGTATTTT CASSQDLRADTQYF - TRBJ2-3 TRBV3-1/TRBV3-2 -
TGTGCCACCACCCGGGACAACTCCTACGAGCAGTACTTC CATTRDNSYEQYF - TRBJ2-7 TRBV27 -
TGTGCCAGCAGCCGGGACACCAATCAGCCCCAGCATTTT CASSRDTNQPQHF - TRBJ1-5 TRBV9 -
TGTGCCAGCAGCCAAGACCGATGGGAAGCTTTCTTT CASSQDRWEAFF once TRBJ1-1 TRBV7-9 -
TGTGCCAGTAGTATCTACGGGACAGCCAAAAACATTCAGTACTTC CASSIYGTAKNIQYF - TRBJ2-4 TRBV19 -
TGTGCCAGCAGTTTAATGAACACCGGGGAGCTGTTTTTT CASSLMNTGELFF - TRBJ2-2 TRBV12-3/TRBV12-4 -
TGTGCCAGCAGCTCAATAGGACCCTACGAGCAGTACTTC CASSSIGPYEQYF - TRBJ2-7 TRBV7-2 -
TGTGCCAGCAGCTCGTACCTTTTGCGGGAGGGCAAAGAGACCCAGTACTTC CASSSYLLREGKETQYF - TRBJ2-5 TRBV7-8 TRBD2
TGTGCCAGCAGCTTGAGCGCAGATACGCAGTATTTT CASSLSADTQYF - TRBJ2-3 TRBV5-4 -
TGTGCCAGTAGTATAACGGCAGGGCGGTACTATGGCTACACCTTC CASSITAGRYYGYTF - TRBJ1-2 TRBV19 -
TGTGCCAGCAGTCTCCAGGGGGCTGGCTATGGCTACACCTTC CASSLQGAGYGYTF - TRBJ1-2 TRBV5-6 TRBD1
TGTGCCAGCAGCTTACGGAGCACTGAAGCTTTCTTT CASSLRSTEAFF - TRBJ1-1 TRBV5-4 -
TGTGCCAGCTCACCAAAGACAGGGGACCGCAATCAGCCCCAGCATTTT CASSPKTGDRNQPQHF - TRBJ1-5 TRBV18 TRBD1
TGTGCCAGCAGCTTAGAATCCCTGGGGGCGGCGAACACTGAAGCTTTCTTT CASSLESLGAANTEAFF - TRBJ1-1 TRBV7-8 -
TGTGCCAGCAGCTTAAGTCAGCCCCAGCATTTT CASSLSQPQHF - TRBJ1-5 TRBV11-3 -
TGTGCCAGCAGTTACCAGAGGGGGGTCGGCACTGAAGCTTTCTTT CASSYQRGVGTEAFF once TRBJ1-1 TRBV6-6 -
TGTGCCAGCAGCCAAGTCAGTGCGGTCCAAGAGACCCAGTACTTC CASSQVSAVQETQYF - TRBJ2-5 TRBV4-2 -
TGTGCCAGTAACGATCCACGTGGGGGGGGGTATGGACAGCCCCAGCATTTT CASNDPRGGGYGQPQHF - TRBJ1-5 TRBV19 -
TGTGCCAGCAGCTCAAGAGCTGGGGACACTGAAGCTTTCTTT CASSSRAGDTEAFF - TRBJ1-1 TRBV7-3 -
TGCGCCAGCAGCTTGGAGGCAGGGCCCCACGAGCAGTACTTC CASSLEAGPHEQYF - TRBJ2-7 TRBV5-1 -
TGTGCCATCAGTGAGTCGAACGGAGTTGTACCCTCACCCCTCCACTTT CAISESNGVVPSPLHF - TRBJ1-6 TRBV10-3 -